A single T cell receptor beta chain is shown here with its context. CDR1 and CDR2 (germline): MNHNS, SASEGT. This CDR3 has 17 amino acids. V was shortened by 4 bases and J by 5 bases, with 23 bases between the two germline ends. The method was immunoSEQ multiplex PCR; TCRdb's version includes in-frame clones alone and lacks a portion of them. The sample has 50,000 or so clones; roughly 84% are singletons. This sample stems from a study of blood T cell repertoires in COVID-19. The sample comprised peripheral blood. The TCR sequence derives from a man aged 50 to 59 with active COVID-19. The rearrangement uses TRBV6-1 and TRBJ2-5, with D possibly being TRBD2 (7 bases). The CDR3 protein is CASSVRSGAGRVETQYF. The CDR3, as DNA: TGTGCCAGCAGTGTCCGGTCGGGGGCAGGGAGGGTTGAGACCCAGTACTTC.